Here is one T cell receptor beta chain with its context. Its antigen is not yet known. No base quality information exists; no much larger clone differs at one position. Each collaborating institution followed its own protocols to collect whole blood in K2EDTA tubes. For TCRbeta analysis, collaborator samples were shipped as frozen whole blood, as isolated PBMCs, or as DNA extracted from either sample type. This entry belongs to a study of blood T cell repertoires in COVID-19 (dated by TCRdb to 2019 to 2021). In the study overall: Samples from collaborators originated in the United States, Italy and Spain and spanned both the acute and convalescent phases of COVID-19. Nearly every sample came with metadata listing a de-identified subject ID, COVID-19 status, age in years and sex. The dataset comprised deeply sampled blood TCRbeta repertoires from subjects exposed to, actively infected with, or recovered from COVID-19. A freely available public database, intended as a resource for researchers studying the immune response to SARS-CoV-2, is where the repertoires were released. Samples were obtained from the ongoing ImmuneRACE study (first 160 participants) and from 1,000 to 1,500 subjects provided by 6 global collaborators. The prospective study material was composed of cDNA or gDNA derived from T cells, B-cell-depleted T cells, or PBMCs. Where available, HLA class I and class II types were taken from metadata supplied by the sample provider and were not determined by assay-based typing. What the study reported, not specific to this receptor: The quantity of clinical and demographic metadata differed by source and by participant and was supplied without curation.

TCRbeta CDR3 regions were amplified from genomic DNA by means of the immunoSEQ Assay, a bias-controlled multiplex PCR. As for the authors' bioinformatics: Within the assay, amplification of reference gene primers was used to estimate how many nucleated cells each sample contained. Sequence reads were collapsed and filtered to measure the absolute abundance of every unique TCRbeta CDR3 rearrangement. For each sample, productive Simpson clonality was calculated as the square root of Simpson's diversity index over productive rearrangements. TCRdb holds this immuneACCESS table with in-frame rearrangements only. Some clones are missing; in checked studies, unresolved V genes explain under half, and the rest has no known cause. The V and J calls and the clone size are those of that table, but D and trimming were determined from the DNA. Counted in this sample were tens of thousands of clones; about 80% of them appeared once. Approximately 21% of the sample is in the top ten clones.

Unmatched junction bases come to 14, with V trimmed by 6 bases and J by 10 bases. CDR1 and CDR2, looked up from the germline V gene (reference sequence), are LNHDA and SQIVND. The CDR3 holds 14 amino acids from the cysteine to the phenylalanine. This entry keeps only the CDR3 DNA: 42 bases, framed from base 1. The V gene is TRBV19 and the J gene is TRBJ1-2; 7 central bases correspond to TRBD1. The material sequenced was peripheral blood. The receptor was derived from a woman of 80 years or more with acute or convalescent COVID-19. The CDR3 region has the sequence CASRWVDRSNVYTF. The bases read TGTGCCAGTAGATGGGTGGACAGGTCTAACGTCTACACCTTC.